The TCR beta chain described here comes from a study of T cells in Graves' hyperthyroidism and ophthalmopathy. TCR beta CDR3 sequences were amplified from RNA transcripts. TCR CDR3 underwent first-round RT-PCR with the HTBI primer set. TCRdb independently ran MiXCR on the multiplex PCR reads; one entry per CDR3 protein. Here the sample spans about 260,000 distinct CDR3 sequences, around 25% being singletons. Study results and caveats: Ophthalmopathy, as predicted by the model, came a median 6.5 months after the prediction.

This clonotype has ten or more counts. Its antigen is not known. CDR1 SQVTM and CDR2 ANQGSEA come from the germline V gene. Trimming cost V 5 bases and J 4 bases; bases outside gene matches: 6. CDR3 length equals 13 residues. On the basis of clinical symptoms, serum thyroxine and TRAb, thyroid ultrasound and orbital computed tomography, diagnoses were made. V is TRBV29-1 and J is TRBJ2-5; TRBD2 agrees at 8 bases. This clonotype was sampled from a man aged 40-49 years with Graves' hyperthyroidism that later progressed to Graves' ophthalmopathy. Sequencing was done on a sample of blood. CDR3 residues: CSVRGAGGETQYF. DNA of the CDR3: TGCAGCGTTCGTGGGGCGGGAGGAGAGACCCAGTACTTC.